The rows below give T cell receptor beta chains drawn from one sample of a study of control samples from healthy donors and cancer patients. Sequencing was performed with immunoSEQ multiplex PCR; in TCRdb, only in-frame clones are kept and a portion is missing. This table holds some 160,000 clones, roughly 94% found once. The sample taken for sequencing was blood. The receptors here all came from a woman aged 40 to 50 in good health. CDR3s include the opening cysteine and the closing phenylalanine or tryptophan. D genes are given only for firm matches. Size is omitted from some rows. Given values are once, few, many or a class for expanded clones.

cdr3_length | clone_size | d_call | j_call | v_call | cdr3_nt | cdr3_aa
13 | NA | NA | TRBJ2-2 | TRBV3-1/TRBV3-2 | TGTGCCAGCAGCCACAGTCGGGCCGGGGAGCTGTTTTTT | CASSHSRAGELFF
16 | NA | TRBD2 | TRBJ2-1 | TRBV7-9 | TGTGCCAGCAGCCCCAGTTGGAGCGGGAGCTACAATGAGCAGTTCTTC | CASSPSWSGSYNEQFF
14 | NA | TRBD1 | TRBJ2-2 | TRBV5-5 | TGTGCCAGCAGCTCGGGACAGGGGACCGGGGAGCTGTTTTTT | CASSSGQGTGELFF
14 | NA | NA | TRBJ2-5 | TRBV6-5 | TGTGCCAGCAGTTACTCAGGGCCGCAAGAGACCCAGTACTTC | CASSYSGPQETQYF
18 | NA | NA | TRBJ1-1 | TRBV21-1 | TGTGCCAGCAGCGGGCACCGGCGGAATATCGGTTGGAACACTGAAGCTTTCTTT | CASSGHRRNIGWNTEAFF
13 | NA | NA | TRBJ1-4 | TRBV23-1 | TGCGCCAGCAGTCATAAGGAGAATGAAAAACTGTTTTTT | CASSHKENEKLFF
13 | NA | NA | TRBJ1-2 | TRBV5-1 | TGCGCCAGCAGCTTGGACAGTGGCTATGGCTACACCTTC | CASSLDSGYGYTF
14 | NA | NA | TRBJ1-2 | TRBV19 | TGTGCCAGTAGTATGTCCAGGGTGTTCGGTGGCTACACCTTC | CASSMSRVFGGYTF
16 | NA | NA | TRBJ1-1 | TRBV11-2 | TGTGCCAGCAATAATGTCAGGCTTCGACCGAACACTGAAGCTTTCTTT | CASNNVRLRPNTEAFF
14 | NA | NA | TRBJ2-1 | TRBV6-6 | TGTGCCAGCAGTTACTCGGGAGGTCGCAATGAGCAGTTCTTC | CASSYSGGRNEQFF
13 | NA | NA | TRBJ2-7 | TRBV25-1 | TGTGCCAGCAGTGAACAATCCGGGGGCGAGCAGTACTTC | CASSEQSGGEQYF
16 | once | TRBD1 | TRBJ1-1 | TRBV9 | TGTGCCAGCAGCCCGTTAACCGGGACAGGGGGCACTGAAGCTTTCTTT | CASSPLTGTGGTEAFF
13 | NA | NA | TRBJ1-1 | TRBV5-4 | TGTGCCAGCAGCTTGCGGCGGGAGGCTGAAGCTTTCTTT | CASSLRREAEAFF
17 | NA | TRBD1 | TRBJ1-6 | TRBV5-1 | TGCGCCAGCAGCCTTCGGGACAGGGGAGGTGGCAATTCACCCCTCCACTTT | CASSLRDRGGGNSPLHF
12 | NA | NA | TRBJ2-3 | TRBV6-5 | TGTGCCAGCAGGTCGGTCACAGATACGCAGTATTTT | CASRSVTDTQYF
14 | NA | NA | TRBJ1-6 | TRBV10-1 | TGCGCCAGCAGTCAGGGGAGTCGGAATTCACCCCTCCACTTT | CASSQGSRNSPLHF
13 | NA | NA | TRBJ1-2 | TRBV19 | TGTGCCAGTATTGACAGGTCTTCCTATGGCTACACCTTC | CASIDRSSYGYTF
14 | NA | NA | TRBJ2-1 | TRBV9 | TGTGCCAGCAGCGTCCCTCCCGCGGGTGGTGAGCAGTTCTTC | CASSVPPAGGEQFF
14 | once | TRBD1 | TRBJ1-4 | TRBV10-3 | TGTGCCACCCAGTCCGACAGGGGCAATGAAAAACTGTTTTTT | CATQSDRGNEKLFF
13 | NA | NA | TRBJ1-1 | TRBV5-1 | TGCGCCAGCAGCGTGGGACAGAACACTGAAGCTTTCTTT | CASSVGQNTEAFF
15 | NA | NA | TRBJ2-3 | TRBV19 | TGTGCCAGTAGTACGGCCGGGGGAAGCACAGATACGCAGTATTTT | CASSTAGGSTDTQYF
12 | NA | TRBD2 | TRBJ2-5 | TRBV19 | TGTGCCAGTAGCTCGGGGGGAGAGACCCAGTACTTC | CASSSGGETQYF
10 | NA | TRBD1 | TRBJ2-1 | TRBV20-1 | TGCAGTGCCCCGGACAGGGTGCAGTTCTTC | CSAPDRVQFF
14 | NA | NA | TRBJ1-5 | TRBV6-5 | TGTGCCAGCAGTTACGTGGAGGGGAATCAGCCCCAGCATTTT | CASSYVEGNQPQHF
13 | NA | TRBD1 | TRBJ1-1 | TRBV29-1 | TGCAGCGTTCGAGGGGGCGAAGTCACTGAAGCTTTCTTT | CSVRGGEVTEAFF
16 | few | NA | TRBJ1-1 | TRBV15 | TGTGCCACCAGCAGAGGACAAGGGATTTTGAACACTGAAGCTTTCTTT | CATSRGQGILNTEAFF
17 | NA | NA | TRBJ1-6 | TRBV25-1 | TGTGCCAGCAGTGAACCAAGAGACAGACAGAATAATTCACCCCTCCACTTT | CASSEPRDRQNNSPLHF
15 | few | NA | TRBJ2-7 | TRBV5-1 | TGCGCCAGCAGCTTGGATGGAGGGCGCGCCTACGAGCAGTACTTC | CASSLDGGRAYEQYF
14 | NA | NA | TRBJ2-7 | TRBV20-1 | TGCAGTGCTAGTGGCAGGGAAGGGTCCTACGAGCAGTACTTC | CSASGREGSYEQYF
13 | once | NA | TRBJ1-5 | TRBV28 | TGTGCCAGCCGGCAGGGTGGTAATCAGCCCCAGCATTTT | CASRQGGNQPQHF
17 | NA | TRBD1 | TRBJ1-2 | TRBV5-1 | TGCGCCAGCAGCTCCGCCGGGACAGGGGCTTCAGGGGAGGGCTACACCTTC | CASSSAGTGASGEGYTF
16 | few | NA | TRBJ2-1 | TRBV15 | TGTGCCACCAGCAGGGGGAGACTGCCCCCTTGGAATGAGCAGTTCTTC | CATSRGRLPPWNEQFF
13 | NA | NA | TRBJ2-7 | TRBV20-1 | TGCAGTGCTAGTAGGACCGACTCCTACGAGCAGTACTTC | CSASRTDSYEQYF
15 | once | NA | TRBJ1-2 | TRBV6-1 | TGTGCCAGCAGTGACGACCCCACAGGGTCCTATGGCTACACCTTC | CASSDDPTGSYGYTF
14 | NA | NA | TRBJ1-5 | TRBV18 | TGTGCCAGCTCACCCGACAGGTCCAATCAGCCCCAGCATTTT | CASSPDRSNQPQHF
15 | NA | TRBD1 | TRBJ1-3 | TRBV2 | TGTGCCAGCAGTATACCGACAGGGTTGGGAAACACCATATATTTT | CASSIPTGLGNTIYF
15 | NA | NA | TRBJ1-1 | TRBV6-6 | TGTGCCAGCAGGTCATCATGGGAGGTGAACACTGAAGCTTTCTTT | CASRSSWEVNTEAFF
12 | NA | NA | TRBJ2-1 | TRBV7-2 | TGTGCCAGCAACCCCCCGGGACCAGGGCAGTTCTTC | CASNPPGPGQFF
16 | NA | TRBD2 | TRBJ2-2 | TRBV5-5 | TGTGCCAGCAGCTTGGATCGGGGGGGAAGCACCGGGGAGCTGTTTTTT | CASSLDRGGSTGELFF
13 | NA | NA | TRBJ2-1 | TRBV7-2 | TGTGCCAGCAGCTTACCCAGCCTCGGTGAGCAGTTCTTC | CASSLPSLGEQFF
16 | once | TRBD1 | TRBJ2-3 | TRBV28 | TGTGCCAGCAGTGGGGGTAGGGGGCCCGGGACAGATACGCAGTATTTT | CASSGGRGPGTDTQYF
15 | NA | TRBD1 | TRBJ1-4 | TRBV4-3 | TGCGCCAGCAGCCCTGGGACAGGAATAAAGGCAAAACTGTTTTTT | CASSPGTGIKAKLFF
15 | NA | NA | TRBJ1-5 | TRBV7-9 | TGTGCCAGCAGCTTAGGCACAGGGTCCAATCAGCCCCAGCATTTT | CASSLGTGSNQPQHF
13 | NA | NA | TRBJ1-1 | TRBV18 | TGTGCCAGCTCAGCCACAGGGAACACTGAAGCTTTCTTT | CASSATGNTEAFF
14 | NA | TRBD1 | TRBJ2-7 | TRBV10-1 | TGCGCCAGCAGTGAGGAGGGACAGGGCTACGAGCAGTACTTC | CASSEEGQGYEQYF
16 | NA | NA | TRBJ1-1 | TRBV7-9 | TGTGCCAGCAGCTTTGTGAACCAGAGGCCGAACACTGAAGCTTTCTTT | CASSFVNQRPNTEAFF
14 | NA | NA | TRBJ1-1 | TRBV6-1 | TGTGCCAGCAGTGATGACAGCCTCAACACTGAAGCTTTCTTT | CASSDDSLNTEAFF
14 | NA | TRBD2 | TRBJ2-1 | TRBV5-1 | TGCGCCAGCAGCTTAGGGACTAGCGGGGTCGTGGAGTTCTTC | CASSLGTSGVVEFF
15 | NA | NA | TRBJ2-1 | TRBV5-1 | TGCGCCAGCAGCTTGGTCAGGGCTTCGAACAATGAGCAGTTCTTC | CASSLVRASNNEQFF
12 | NA | NA | TRBJ1-2 | TRBV6-5 | TGTGCCAGCAGTTATGCTAACTATGGCTACACCTTC | CASSYANYGYTF